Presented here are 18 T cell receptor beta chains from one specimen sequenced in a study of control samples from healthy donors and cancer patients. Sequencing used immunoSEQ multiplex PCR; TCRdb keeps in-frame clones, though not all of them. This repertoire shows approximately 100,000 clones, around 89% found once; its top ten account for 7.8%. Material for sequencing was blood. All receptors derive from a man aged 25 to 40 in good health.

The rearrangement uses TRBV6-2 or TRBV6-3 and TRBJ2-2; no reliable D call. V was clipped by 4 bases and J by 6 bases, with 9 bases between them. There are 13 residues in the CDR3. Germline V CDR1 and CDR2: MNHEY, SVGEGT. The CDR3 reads CASSWLRAGELFF. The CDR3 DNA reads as TGTGCCAGCAGTTGGCTAAGGGCCGGGGAGCTGTTTTTT.

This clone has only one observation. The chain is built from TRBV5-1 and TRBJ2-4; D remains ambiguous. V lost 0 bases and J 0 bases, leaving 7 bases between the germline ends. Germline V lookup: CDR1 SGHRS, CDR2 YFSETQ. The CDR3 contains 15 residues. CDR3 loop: CASSLEQRAKNIQYF. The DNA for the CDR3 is TGCGCCAGCAGCTTGGAACAGCGAGCCAAAAACATTCAGTACTTC.

The CDR3 loop reads CASSLQGFPYEQYF. In DNA, the CDR3 is TGTGCCAGCTCACTACAGGGGTTCCCCTACGAGCAGTACTTC. The chain has TRBV18 and TRBJ2-7, with 7 bases matching TRBD1. The CDR3 consists of 14 residues. CDR1 is KGHSH and CDR2 is LQKENI in the germline V gene. J was trimmed by 2 bases and V by 4 bases; bases with no gene match: 5.

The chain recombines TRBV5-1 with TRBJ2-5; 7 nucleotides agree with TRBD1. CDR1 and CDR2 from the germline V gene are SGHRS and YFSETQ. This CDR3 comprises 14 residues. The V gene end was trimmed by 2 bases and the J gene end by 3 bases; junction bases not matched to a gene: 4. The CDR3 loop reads CASSFRDRKETQYF. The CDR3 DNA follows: TGCGCCAGCAGCTTCCGGGACAGAAAAGAGACCCAGTACTTC.

CDR3 loop: CASSDYDTQYF. DNA for the CDR3: TGTGCCAGCAGCGATTATGATACGCAGTATTTT. The genes are TRBV3-1 (or the pseudogene TRBV3-2) and TRBJ2-3; D is unresolved. Germline-derived CDR1 and CDR2 are LGHDT and YNNKEL (reference sequence). The CDR3 extends over 11 amino acids. Trimming took off 5 bases at V and 6 bases at J, with 6 bases between the two ends.

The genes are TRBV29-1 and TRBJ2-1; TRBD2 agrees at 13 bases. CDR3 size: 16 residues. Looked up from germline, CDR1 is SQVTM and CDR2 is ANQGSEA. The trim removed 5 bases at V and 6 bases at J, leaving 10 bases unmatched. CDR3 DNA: TGCAGCGTTATAATCCAAGGACTAGCGGGAGTCAATGAGCAGTTCTTC. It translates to CSVIIQGLAGVNEQFF.

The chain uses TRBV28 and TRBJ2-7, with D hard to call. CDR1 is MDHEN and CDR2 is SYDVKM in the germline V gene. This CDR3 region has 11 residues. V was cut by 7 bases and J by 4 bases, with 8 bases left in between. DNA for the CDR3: TGTGCCAGCACCCTCAGGTACGAGCAGTACTTC. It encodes CASTLRYEQYF.

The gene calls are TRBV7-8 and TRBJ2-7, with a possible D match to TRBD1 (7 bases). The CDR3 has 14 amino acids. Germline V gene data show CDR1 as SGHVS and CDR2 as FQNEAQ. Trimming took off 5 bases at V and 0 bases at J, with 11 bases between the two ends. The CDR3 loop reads CASSQGGRSYEQYF. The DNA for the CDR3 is TGTGCCAGCAGCCAGGGGGGTCGCTCCTACGAGCAGTACTTC.

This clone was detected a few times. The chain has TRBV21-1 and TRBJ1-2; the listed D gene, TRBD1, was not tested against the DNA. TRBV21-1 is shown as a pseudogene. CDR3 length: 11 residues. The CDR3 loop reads CASSPKNVYTF. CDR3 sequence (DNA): TGTGCCAGCAGCCCAAAAAATGTCTACACCTTC.

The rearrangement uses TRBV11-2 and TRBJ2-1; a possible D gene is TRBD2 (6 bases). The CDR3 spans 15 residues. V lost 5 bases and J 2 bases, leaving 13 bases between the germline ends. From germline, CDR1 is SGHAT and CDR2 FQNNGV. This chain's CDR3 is CASSQAGGTYNEQFF. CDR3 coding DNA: TGTGCCAGCAGCCAAGCGGGTGGGACCTACAATGAGCAGTTCTTC.

The CDR3 nucleotides read TGTGCCAGCAGCCCCCACTCGTTGCCTCAAGAGACCCAGTACTTC. This translates into CASSPHSLPQETQYF. J is TRBJ2-5 and V is TRBV7-2; D remains ambiguous. From germline, CDR1 is SGHTA and CDR2 FQGNSA. V lost 5 bases and J lost 2, with 15 bases in between. The CDR3 is 15 amino acids.

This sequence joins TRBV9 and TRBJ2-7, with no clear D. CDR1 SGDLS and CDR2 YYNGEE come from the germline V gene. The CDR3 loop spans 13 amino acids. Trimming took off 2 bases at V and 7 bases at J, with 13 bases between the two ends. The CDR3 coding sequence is TGTGCCAGCAGCGTGAGCTTAATTTCGGAGCAGTACTTC. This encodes CASSVSLISEQYF.

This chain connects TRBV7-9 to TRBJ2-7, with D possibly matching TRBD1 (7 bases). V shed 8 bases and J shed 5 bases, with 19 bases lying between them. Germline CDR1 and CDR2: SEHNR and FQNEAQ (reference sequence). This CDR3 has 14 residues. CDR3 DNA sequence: TGTGCCAGCGCCGTCCAGGGGGGCTCACACGAGCAGTACTTC. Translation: CASAVQGGSHEQYF.

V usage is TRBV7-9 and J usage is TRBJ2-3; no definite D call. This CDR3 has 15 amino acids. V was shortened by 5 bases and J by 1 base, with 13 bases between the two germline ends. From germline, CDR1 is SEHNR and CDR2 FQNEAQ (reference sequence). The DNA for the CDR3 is TGTGCCAGCAGCCCGACCGGGTTAGGCACAGATACGCAGTATTTT. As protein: CASSPTGLGTDTQYF.

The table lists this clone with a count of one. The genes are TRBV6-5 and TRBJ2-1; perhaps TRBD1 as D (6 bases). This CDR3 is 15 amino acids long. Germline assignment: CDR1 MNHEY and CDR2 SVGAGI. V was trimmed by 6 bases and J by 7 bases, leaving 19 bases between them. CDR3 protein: CASRSQGLPGNEQFF. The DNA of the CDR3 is TGTGCCAGCAGATCGCAGGGGTTGCCTGGGAATGAGCAGTTCTTC.

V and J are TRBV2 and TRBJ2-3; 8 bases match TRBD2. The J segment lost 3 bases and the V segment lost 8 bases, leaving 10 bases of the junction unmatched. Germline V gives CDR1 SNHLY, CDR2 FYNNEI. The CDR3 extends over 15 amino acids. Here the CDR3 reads CASLGLADLTDTQYF. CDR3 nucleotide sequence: TGTGCCAGCCTCGGACTAGCTGACTTAACAGATACGCAGTATTTT.

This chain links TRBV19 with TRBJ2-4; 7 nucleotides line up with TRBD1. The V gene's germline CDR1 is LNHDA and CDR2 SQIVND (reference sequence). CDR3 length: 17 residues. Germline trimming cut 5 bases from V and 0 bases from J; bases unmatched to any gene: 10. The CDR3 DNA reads TGTGCCAGTAGTGCAATTGAGGGGGCAGGAGCCAAAAACATTCAGTACTTC. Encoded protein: CASSAIEGAGAKNIQYF.

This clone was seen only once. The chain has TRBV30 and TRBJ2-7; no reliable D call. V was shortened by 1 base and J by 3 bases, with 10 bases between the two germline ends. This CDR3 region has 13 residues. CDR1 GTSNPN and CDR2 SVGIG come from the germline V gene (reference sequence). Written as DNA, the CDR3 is TGTGCCTGGAGTGAACCAGTGAGCTACGAGCAGTACTTC. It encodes CAWSEPVSYEQYF.